This entry lists 8 T cell receptor beta chains sequenced from one sample in a study of cytomegalovirus exposure and HLA in healthy donors. Primers: 60 Vbeta forward and 13 Jbeta reverse. Assay used: immunoSEQ multiplex PCR; TCRdb lists only in-frame clones, some missing. This sample has more than 140,000 clones; about 80% occur once, and the top ten carry 1.9%. The material sequenced was PBMCs. All receptors come from a middle-aged woman in good health and CMV-seronegative.

This chain joins TRBV6-5 and TRBJ1-2; D perhaps matches TRBD1 (6 bases). Deletions cut 1 base from V and 7 bases from J, with 19 bases between. Germline loops: CDR1 MNHEY, CDR2 SVGAGI. This CDR3 is built from 16 residues. CDR3 loop: CASSYYPIRGGGGYTF. The CDR3 nucleotides are TGTGCCAGCAGTTACTACCCCATAAGGGGGGGAGGTGGCTACACCTTC.

The rearrangement uses TRBV10-2 and TRBJ1-4; 8 nucleotides line up with TRBD1. Germline loops: CDR1 WSHSY, CDR2 SAAADI. The V gene end was trimmed by 6 bases and the J gene end by 8 bases; junction bases not matched to a gene: 8. The CDR3 is made up of 14 amino acids. CDR3 DNA: TGCGCCAGCAGGGTACAGGGGGATAAGGAAAAACTGTTTTTT. Its translation: CASRVQGDKEKLFF.

This clone has more than one count but fewer than ten. The chain uses TRBV19 and TRBJ1-4; 8 bases match TRBD1. This CDR3 contains 15 residues. Unmatched junction bases numbered 5, after V lost 6 bases and J lost 2 bases. Germline V lookup: CDR1 LNHDA, CDR2 SQIVND (reference sequence). The CDR3 region is CASRSRQGTNEKLFF. DNA of the CDR3: TGTGCCAGTAGGAGTAGACAGGGGACTAATGAAAAACTGTTTTTT.

The rearrangement uses TRBV7-9 and TRBJ1-2, with TRBD1 identical over 7 bases. The germline V gene encodes CDR1 SEHNR and CDR2 FQNEAQ (reference sequence). The ends lost 4 bases at V and 6 bases at J; junction bases unmatched: 14. The CDR3 extends over 16 amino acids. CDR3 nucleotide sequence: TGTGCCAGCAGCTACCCTCAAACCAACAGGGGAGATGGCTACACCTTC. Encoded protein: CASSYPQTNRGDGYTF.

The chain employs TRBV4-2 and TRBJ2-4, with D maybe TRBD1 (5 bases). The germline gives CDR1 LGHNA, CDR2 YNFKEQ. The CDR3 totals 15 residues. V was shortened by 4 bases and J by 8 bases, with 18 bases between the two germline ends. The CDR3 DNA is TGTGCCAGCAGCCCTATGGGCAGGGTAGTGGACATTCAGTACTTC. It encodes CASSPMGRVVDIQYF.

The genes are TRBV6-5 and TRBJ1-5; D unresolved. This CDR3 has 13 residues. V was pared by 8 bases and J by 0 bases, with 8 bases between. CDR1 and CDR2 from the germline V gene are MNHEY and SVGAGI. The CDR3 is CASGLNSNQPQHF. For the CDR3, the DNA is TGTGCCAGCGGGCTTAATAGCAATCAGCCCCAGCATTTT.

DNA for the CDR3: TGTGCCAGCAGTGCTAGCGGGAAACCTCACACAGATACGCAGTATTTT. Amino acid sequence: CASSASGKPHTDTQYF. The chain joins TRBV7-3 to TRBJ2-3; 9 bases are shared with TRBD2. This CDR3 has 16 amino acids. V shed 6 bases, J shed 2 bases, and the junction held 9 bases outside the gene matches. Germline CDR1 SGHTA, CDR2 FQGTGA.

The CDR3 spells CASTRDGGLTDTQYF. DNA of the CDR3: TGCGCCAGCACGCGGGACGGTGGCCTCACAGATACGCAGTATTTT. This chain links TRBV5-1 with TRBJ2-3; weak D call: TRBD2 (6 bases). Germline V gene sequence: CDR1 SGHRS, CDR2 YFSETQ. This CDR3 region has 15 residues. V gave up 6 bases and J gave up 2 bases, with 16 bases separating them.